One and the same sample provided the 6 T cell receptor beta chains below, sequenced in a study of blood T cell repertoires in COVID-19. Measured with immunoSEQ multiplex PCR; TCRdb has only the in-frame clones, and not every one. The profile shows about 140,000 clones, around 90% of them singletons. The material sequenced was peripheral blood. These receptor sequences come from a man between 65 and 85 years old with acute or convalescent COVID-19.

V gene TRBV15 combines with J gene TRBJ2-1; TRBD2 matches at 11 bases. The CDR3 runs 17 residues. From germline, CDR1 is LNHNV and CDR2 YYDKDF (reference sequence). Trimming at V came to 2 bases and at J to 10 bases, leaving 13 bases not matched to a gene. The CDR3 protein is CATSRMTSGAWAGEQFF. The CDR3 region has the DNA TGTGCCACCAGCAGAATGACTAGCGGGGCTTGGGCGGGAGAGCAGTTCTTC.

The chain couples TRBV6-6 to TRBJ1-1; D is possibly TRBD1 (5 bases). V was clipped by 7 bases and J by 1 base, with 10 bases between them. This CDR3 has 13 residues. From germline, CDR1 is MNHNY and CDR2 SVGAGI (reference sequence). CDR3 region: CASTRQKNTEAFF. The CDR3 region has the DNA TGTGCCAGCACGAGACAGAAGAACACTGAAGCTTTCTTT.

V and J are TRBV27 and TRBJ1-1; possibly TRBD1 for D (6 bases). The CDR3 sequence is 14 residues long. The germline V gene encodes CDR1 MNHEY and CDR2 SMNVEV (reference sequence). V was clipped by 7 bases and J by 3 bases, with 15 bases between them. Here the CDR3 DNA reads TGTGCCAGCAATCTACAGGGCGTAGACACTGAAGCTTTCTTT. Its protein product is CASNLQGVDTEAFF.

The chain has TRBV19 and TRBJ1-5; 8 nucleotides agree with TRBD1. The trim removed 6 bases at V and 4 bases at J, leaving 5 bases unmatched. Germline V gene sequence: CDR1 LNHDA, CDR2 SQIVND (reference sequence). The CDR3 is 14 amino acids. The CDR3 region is CASSFGTGNQPQHF. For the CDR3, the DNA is TGTGCCAGTAGCTTTGGGACAGGTAATCAGCCCCAGCATTTT.

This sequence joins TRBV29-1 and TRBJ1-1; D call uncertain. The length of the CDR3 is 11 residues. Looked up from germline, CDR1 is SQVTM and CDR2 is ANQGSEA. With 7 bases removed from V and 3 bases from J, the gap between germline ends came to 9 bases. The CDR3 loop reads CSAVADTEAFF. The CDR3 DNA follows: TGCAGCGCCGTCGCGGACACTGAAGCTTTCTTT.

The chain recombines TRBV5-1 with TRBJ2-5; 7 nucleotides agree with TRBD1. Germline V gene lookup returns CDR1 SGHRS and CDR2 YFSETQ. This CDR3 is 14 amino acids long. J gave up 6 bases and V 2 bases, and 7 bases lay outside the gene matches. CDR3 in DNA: TGCGCCAGCAGCTTTCAGGGGGATCAACAGACCCAGTACTTC. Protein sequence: CASSFQGDQQTQYF.